One TCR beta chain is described in this entry. The CDR3 consists of 14 residues. Germline assignment: CDR1 SGHRS and CDR2 YFSETQ. The sample originates from a study of monozygotic twins with inflammatory bowel disease. Input per TCR library consisted of approximately 3,500 ng of total RNA. From its re-call of the 5' RACE reads, TCRdb lists each CDR3 protein once, without DNA. The data include over 350,000 distinct CDR3 sequences; the top ten clones carry 2.6%. This TCR came from a human donor with ulcerative colitis or Crohn's disease, or a healthy co-twin of an affected twin (not recorded which). The material sequenced was blood. The chain has TRBV5-1 and TRBJ2-7. The CDR3 loop reads CASSPRDASYEQYF.